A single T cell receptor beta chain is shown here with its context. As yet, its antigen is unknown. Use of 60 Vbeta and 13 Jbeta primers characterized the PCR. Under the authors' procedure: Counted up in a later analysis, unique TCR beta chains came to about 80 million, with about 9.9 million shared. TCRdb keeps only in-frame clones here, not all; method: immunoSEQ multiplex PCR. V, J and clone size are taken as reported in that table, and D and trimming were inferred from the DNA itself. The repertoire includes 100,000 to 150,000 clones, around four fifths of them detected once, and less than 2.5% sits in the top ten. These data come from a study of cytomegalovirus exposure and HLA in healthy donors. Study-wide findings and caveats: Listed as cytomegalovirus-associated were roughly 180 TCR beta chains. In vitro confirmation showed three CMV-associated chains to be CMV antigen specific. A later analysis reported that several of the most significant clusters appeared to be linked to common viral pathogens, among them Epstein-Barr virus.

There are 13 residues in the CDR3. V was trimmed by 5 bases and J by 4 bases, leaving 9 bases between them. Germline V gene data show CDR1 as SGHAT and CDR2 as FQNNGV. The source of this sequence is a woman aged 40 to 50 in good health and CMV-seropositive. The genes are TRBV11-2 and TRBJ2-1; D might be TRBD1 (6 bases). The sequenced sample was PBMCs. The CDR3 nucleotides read TGTGCCAGCAGCAACGACAGGTACAATGAGCAGTTCTTC. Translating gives CASSNDRYNEQFF. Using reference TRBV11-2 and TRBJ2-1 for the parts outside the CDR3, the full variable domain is EAGVAQSPRYKIIEKRQSVAFWCNPISGHATLYWYQQILGQGPKLLIQFQNNGVVDDSQLPKDRFSAERLKGVDSTLKIQPAKLEDSAVYLCASSNDRYNEQFFGPGTRLTVL.